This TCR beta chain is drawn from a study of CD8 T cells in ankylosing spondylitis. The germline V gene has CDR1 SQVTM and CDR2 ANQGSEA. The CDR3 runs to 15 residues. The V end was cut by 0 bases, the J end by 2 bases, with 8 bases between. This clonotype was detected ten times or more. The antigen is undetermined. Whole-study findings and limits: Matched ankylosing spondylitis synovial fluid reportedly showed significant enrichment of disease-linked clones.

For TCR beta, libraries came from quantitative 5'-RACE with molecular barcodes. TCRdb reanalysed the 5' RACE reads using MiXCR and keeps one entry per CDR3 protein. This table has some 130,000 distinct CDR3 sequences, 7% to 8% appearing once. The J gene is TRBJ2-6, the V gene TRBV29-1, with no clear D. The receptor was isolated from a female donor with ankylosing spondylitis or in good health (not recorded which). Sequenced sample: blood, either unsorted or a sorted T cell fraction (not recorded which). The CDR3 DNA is TGCAGCGTTGAAGAAGGTGGGACTGGGGCCAACGTCCTGACTTTC. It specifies CSVEEGGTGANVLTF.